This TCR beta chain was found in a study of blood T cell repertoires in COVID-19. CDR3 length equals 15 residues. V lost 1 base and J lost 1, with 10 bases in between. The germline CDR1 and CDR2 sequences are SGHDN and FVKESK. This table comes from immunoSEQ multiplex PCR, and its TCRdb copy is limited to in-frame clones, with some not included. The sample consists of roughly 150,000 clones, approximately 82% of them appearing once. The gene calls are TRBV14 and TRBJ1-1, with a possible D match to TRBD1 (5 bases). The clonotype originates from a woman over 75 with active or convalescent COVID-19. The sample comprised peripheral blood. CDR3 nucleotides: TGTGCCAGCAGCCAAGTTGGGGCGCCGAACACTGAAGCTTTCTTT. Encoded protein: CASSQVGAPNTEAFF.